This T cell receptor beta chain comes out of a study of CD8 T cells in ankylosing spondylitis. Study-wide results and caveats: Apparently characteristic of ankylosing spondylitis blood was a TCR beta motif (roughly 8 highly homologous variants).

The CDR3 sequence is 13 residues long. The germline gives CDR1 DFQATT, CDR2 SNEGSKA (reference sequence). TCRdb called the 5' RACE reads again in MiXCR, with one record for every CDR3 protein. The data show some 840,000 distinct CDR3 sequences, roughly 12% seen once. A note on this clonotype: As yet, its antigen is unknown.

The gene calls are TRBV20-1 and TRBJ2-3; D call uncertain. The source material was blood, either unsorted or a sorted T cell fraction (not recorded which). This clonotype originated in a male donor with ankylosing spondylitis. In DNA form, the CDR3 reads TGCAGCCCGGCGGCCCCAAACCCAGATACGCAGTATTTT. It specifies CSPAAPNPDTQYF.